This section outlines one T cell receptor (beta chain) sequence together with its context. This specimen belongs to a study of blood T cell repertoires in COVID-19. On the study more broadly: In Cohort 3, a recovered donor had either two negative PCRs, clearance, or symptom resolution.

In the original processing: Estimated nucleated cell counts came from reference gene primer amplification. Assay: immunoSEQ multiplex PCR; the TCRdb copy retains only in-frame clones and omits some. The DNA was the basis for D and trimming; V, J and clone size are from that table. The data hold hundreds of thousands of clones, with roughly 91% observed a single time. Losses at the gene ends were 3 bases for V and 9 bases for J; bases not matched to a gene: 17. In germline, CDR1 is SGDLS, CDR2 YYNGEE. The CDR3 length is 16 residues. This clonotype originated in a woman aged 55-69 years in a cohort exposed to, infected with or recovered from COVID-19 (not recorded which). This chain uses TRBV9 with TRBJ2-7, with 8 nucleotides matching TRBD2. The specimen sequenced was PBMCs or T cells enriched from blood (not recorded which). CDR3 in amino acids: CASSETSGSPPYGQYF. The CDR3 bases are TGTGCCAGCAGCGAGACGAGCGGGAGTCCCCCTTATGGGCAGTACTTC. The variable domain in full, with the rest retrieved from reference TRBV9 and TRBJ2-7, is DSGVTQTPKHLITATGQRVTLRCSPRSGDLSVYWYQQSLDQGLQFLIQYYNGEERAKGNILERFSAQQFPDLHSELNLSSLELGDSALYFCASSETSGSPPYGQYFGPGTRLTVT.